This T cell receptor (beta chain) is drawn from a study of cytomegalovirus exposure and HLA in healthy donors. It was with 60 Vbeta and 13 Jbeta primers that the PCR ran. The method was immunoSEQ multiplex PCR; TCRdb's version includes in-frame clones alone and lacks a portion of them. Of about 140,000 clones in the sample, over 60% were seen once. The material sequenced was PBMCs. The source of this sequence is a woman aged 30 to 39 in good health and CMV-seronegative.

The CDR3 loop is CASSQGFGTNYGYTF. In DNA form, the CDR3 reads TGTGCCAGCTCACAGGGTTTCGGGACTAACTATGGCTACACCTTC. The chain uses TRBV18 and TRBJ1-2, with D unresolved. The ends were cut back, 4 bases at V and 0 bases at J, with 12 bases in the middle. Germline loops: CDR1 KGHSH, CDR2 LQKENI. The length of the CDR3 is 15 residues.